The rows below give T cell receptor beta chains drawn from one sample of a study of response to subunit inactivated influenza vaccine. TCRdb passed the RT-PCR reads through MiXCR, listing each CDR3 protein once. The data hold roughly 700,000 distinct CDR3 sequences, with approximately 13% observed a single time. The starting material was PBMCs from blood, obtained 14 days before vaccination. The source of these receptors is a man aged 50-59 years who received an inactivated influenza vaccine. The CDR3 runs from the conserved cysteine through the conserved F or W. D genes are given only for firm matches. Clone size is not always given. Where it is, it says once, few, many or a class for expanded clones.

clone size	D gene	V gene	CDR3 length	J gene	CDR3 protein	CDR3 DNA
-	-	TRBV20-1	14	TRBJ2-1	CSTRREFGGHEQFF	TGCAGTACTAGACGCGAGTTCGGGGGTCATGAGCAGTTCTTC
-	-	TRBV6-6	12	TRBJ2-5	CASSYSTETQYF	TGTGCCAGCAGTTACTCGACGGAGACCCAGTACTTC
-	-	TRBV7-9	14	TRBJ1-5	CASSSRDGYQPQHF	TGTGCCAGCAGCAGCCGGGACGGATATCAGCCCCAGCATTTT
many	TRBD2	TRBV2	15	TRBJ2-1	CASSGSSGSFNEQFF	TGTGCCAGCAGTGGTTCTAGCGGGAGTTTCAATGAGCAGTTCTTC
many	-	TRBV7-9	12	TRBJ1-2	CASSLGGFGYTF	TGTGCCAGCAGCTTAGGGGGCTTTGGCTACACCTTC
-	-	TRBV20-1	13	TRBJ1-2	CSARETSNYGYTF	TGCAGTGCTAGAGAAACGTCTAACTATGGCTACACCTTC
-	-	TRBV7-2	14	TRBJ2-2	CASSLSSLAGELFF	TGTGCCAGCAGCTTAAGCAGCCTCGCCGGGGAGCTGTTTTTT
-	TRBD1	TRBV29-1	14	TRBJ1-2	CSVDKTGQGAGYTF	TGCAGCGTTGACAAAACGGGACAGGGGGCCGGCTACACCTTC
-	TRBD1	TRBV5-1	15	TRBJ1-2	CASSYGQGAVYGYTF	TGCGCCAGCAGCTACGGACAGGGGGCGGTTTACGGCTACACCTTC
-	-	TRBV2	15	TRBJ2-7	CASSKGGTETYEQYF	TGTGCCAGCAGTAAAGGGGGGACAGAAACCTACGAGCAGTACTTC
-	-	TRBV5-1	17	TRBJ2-7	CASSLNALRDYSYEQYF	TGCGCCAGCAGCTTGAACGCGTTAAGAGACTACTCCTACGAGCAGTACTTC
many	-	TRBV28	16	TRBJ2-1	CASSAITGRVRNEQFF	TGTGCCAGCAGTGCTATTACGGGACGGGTTCGCAATGAGCAGTTCTTC
-	-	TRBV30	17	TRBJ1-6	CAWSVLDSEVWRSPLHF	TGTGCCTGGAGTGTACTCGATTCCGAGGTCTGGCGTTCACCCCTCCACTTT
-	-	TRBV10-1	15	TRBJ2-7	CASSEWAGGGHEQYF	TGCGCCAGCAGTGAGTGGGCTGGGGGCGGGCACGAGCAGTACTTC
few	TRBD1	TRBV20-1	12	TRBJ1-2	CSASRQGAGYTF	TGCAGTGCTAGTCGACAGGGGGCTGGCTACACCTTC
many	-	TRBV28	13	TRBJ2-7	CASTSGVNYEQYF	TGTGCCAGCACTTCAGGGGTGAACTACGAGCAGTACTTC
-	-	TRBV3-1	12	TRBJ1-1	CASSPGQSEAFF	TGTGCCAGCAGCCCAGGACAGTCAGAAGCTTTCTTT
-	TRBD2	TRBV7-9	17	TRBJ2-1	CASSLVPRLAGFNEQFF	TGTGCCAGCAGCTTAGTACCTCGGCTAGCGGGGTTCAATGAGCAGTTCTTC